Shown below are 12 T cell receptor beta chains from a single sample sequenced in a study of blood T cell repertoires in COVID-19. Sequencing used immunoSEQ multiplex PCR; TCRdb keeps in-frame clones, though not all of them. The sample contains about 7,500 clones, about 87% of which appear only once. Sequencing input: peripheral blood. The receptors originated from a human donor in a cohort sampled during active COVID-19.

The chain joins TRBV12-3 or TRBV12-4 to TRBJ1-1, with D hard to call. This CDR3 has 11 amino acids. V lost 3 bases, J lost 10 bases, and 9 bases lay in between. This CDR3 reads CASSLVGRAFF. The CDR3 DNA sequence: TGTGCCAGCAGTTTGGTAGGGAGAGCTTTCTTT.

V usage is TRBV29-1 and J usage is TRBJ1-1; TRBD1 aligns across 11 bases. Germline trimming cut 7 bases from V and 3 bases from J; bases unmatched to any gene: 1. Germline CDR1 reads SQVTM; CDR2 reads ANQGSEA. The CDR3 is made up of 12 amino acids. CDR3 loop: CSGDRGDTEAFF. The CDR3 coding sequence is TGCAGCGGGGACAGGGGGGACACTGAAGCTTTCTTT. Combining the CDR3 with reference TRBV29-1 and TRBJ1-1 gives the whole variable domain SAVISQKPSRDICQRGTSLTIQCQVDSQVTMMFWYRQQPGQSLTLIATANQGSEATYESGFVIDKFPISRPNLTFSTLTVSNMSPEDSSIYLCSGDRGDTEAFFGQGTRLTVV.

The rearrangement links TRBV6-5 to TRBJ1-1, with D possibly TRBD1 on 5 matching bases. The germline V gene has CDR1 MNHEY and CDR2 SVGAGI. V gave up 2 bases and J gave up 8 bases, with 12 bases separating them. The CDR3 is made up of 13 amino acids. CDR3 DNA sequence: TGTGCCAGCAGTTACGGGGGAGGGACCGAAGCTTTCTTT. Translation: CASSYGGGTEAFF.

This rearrangement joins TRBV28 to TRBJ1-1; TRBD1 aligns across 10 bases. Germline trimming cut 6 bases from V and 7 bases from J; bases unmatched to any gene: 11. The CDR3 has 15 residues. Germline assignment: CDR1 MDHEN and CDR2 SYDVKM. Here the CDR3 DNA reads TGTGCCAGCAGCCATAGCTCCGGGACAGGGGTTGAAGCTTTCTTT. Amino acid sequence: CASSHSSGTGVEAFF.

The sample holds one count of this clone. The chain recombines TRBV10-3 with TRBJ1-5; D may be TRBD1 (6 bases). The length of the CDR3 is 15 residues. Trimming stripped 6 bases from V and 2 bases from J, with 14 bases between. CDR1 ENHRY and CDR2 SYGVKD come from the germline V gene. For the CDR3, the DNA is TGTGCCATCAGGGCTTCAGGGGATGGCAATCAGCCCCAGCATTTT. This translates into CAIRASGDGNQPQHF.

J is TRBJ2-7 and V is TRBV4-1; 11 bases match TRBD2. J lost 4 bases, V lost 2 bases, and 4 bases had no gene match. This CDR3 has 15 amino acids. The germline gives CDR1 MGHRA, CDR2 YSYEKL. The CDR3 DNA reads TGCGCCAGCAGCCAATGGGGACTAGCGGAGTACGAGCAGTACTTC. This sequence encodes CASSQWGLAEYEQYF.

The V gene is TRBV19, the J gene TRBJ2-7; the D is unclear. Germline values: CDR1 LNHDA, CDR2 SQIVND (reference sequence). This CDR3 comprises 13 residues. The V end lost 5 bases, the J end lost 1 base, and 9 bases lay between the germline ends. The CDR3 protein is CASSPALSYEQYF. Here the CDR3 DNA reads TGTGCCAGTAGTCCCGCGTTGTCCTACGAGCAGTACTTC.

This sequence joins TRBV5-1 and TRBJ2-2; no definite D call. CDR1 SGHRS and CDR2 YFSETQ come from the germline V gene. The CDR3 is 16 amino acids. Deletions cut 3 bases from V and 0 bases from J, with 12 bases between. The CDR3 DNA sequence: TGCGCCAGCAGCTACACCCCCTCCACGAACACCGGGGAGCTGTTTTTT. Its protein is CASSYTPSTNTGELFF.

A few counts support this clone. This sequence joins TRBV2 and TRBJ2-7; perhaps TRBD1 as D (6 bases). Per the germline V gene, CDR1 is SNHLY and CDR2 is FYNNEI. V lost 5 bases and J 3 bases, leaving 11 bases between the germline ends. The CDR3 is 13 residues long. Here the CDR3 DNA reads TGTGCCAGCAGTAGTCAGGGGAACTACGAGCAGTACTTC. It encodes CASSSQGNYEQYF.

The chain combines TRBV5-4 with TRBJ1-2; TRBD1 matches at 8 bases. The length of the CDR3 is 16 residues. CDR1 SGHNT and CDR2 YYREEE come from the germline V gene (reference sequence). With 0 bases clipped from V and 4 bases from J, the junction kept 8 bases outside the gene matches. CDR3 DNA: TGTGCCAGCAGCTTGGGGCGACAGGGGAGCGGCTATGGCTACACCTTC. Translation: CASSLGRQGSGYGYTF.

The CDR3 nucleotides are TGTGCCAGCAGGTTGACAGGGGACAGCAATCAGCCCCAGCATTTT. Protein product: CASRLTGDSNQPQHF. J is TRBJ1-5 and V is TRBV6-5, with 8 bases that match TRBD1. CDR1 and CDR2 (germline): MNHEY, SVGAGI. CDR3 size: 15 residues. The J segment lost 1 base and the V segment lost 6 bases, leaving 5 bases of the junction unmatched.

Worth noting for this clone: A read error may produce the germline difference seen at one junction end. The chain is built from TRBV6-6 and TRBJ2-5; D remains ambiguous. The CDR3 extends over 13 amino acids. The V gene's germline CDR1 is MNHNY and CDR2 SVGAGI (reference sequence). In DNA, the CDR3 is TGTGCCAGCAGTTACCCAGGCCAAGGGACCCAGTACTTC. It codes for CASSYPGQGTQYF.